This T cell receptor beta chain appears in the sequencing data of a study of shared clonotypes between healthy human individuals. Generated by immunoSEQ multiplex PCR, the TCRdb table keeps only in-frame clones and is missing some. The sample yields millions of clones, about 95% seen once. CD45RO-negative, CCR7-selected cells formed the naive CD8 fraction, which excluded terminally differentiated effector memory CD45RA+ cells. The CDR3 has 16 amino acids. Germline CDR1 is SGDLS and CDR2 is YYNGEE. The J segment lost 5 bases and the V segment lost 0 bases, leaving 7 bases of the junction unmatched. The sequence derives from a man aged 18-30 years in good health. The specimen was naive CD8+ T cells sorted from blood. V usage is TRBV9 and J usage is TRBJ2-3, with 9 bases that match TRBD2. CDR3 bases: TGTGCCAGCAGCGTAGCTTCTAGCGGGGTAGGAGATACGCAGTATTTT. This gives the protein CASSVASSGVGDTQYF.